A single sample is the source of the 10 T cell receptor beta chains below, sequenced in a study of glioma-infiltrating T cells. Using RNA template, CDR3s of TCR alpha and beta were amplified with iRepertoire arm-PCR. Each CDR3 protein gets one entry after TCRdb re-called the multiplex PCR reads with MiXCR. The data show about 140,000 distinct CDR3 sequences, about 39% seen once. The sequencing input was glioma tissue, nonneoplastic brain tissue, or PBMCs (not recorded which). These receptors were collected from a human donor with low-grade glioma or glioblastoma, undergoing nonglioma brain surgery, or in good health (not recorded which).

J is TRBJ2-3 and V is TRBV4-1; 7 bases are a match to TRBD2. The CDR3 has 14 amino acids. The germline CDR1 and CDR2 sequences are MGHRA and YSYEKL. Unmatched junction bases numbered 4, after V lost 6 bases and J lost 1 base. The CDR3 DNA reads TGCGCCAGCAGAGAACGGGAGGGCACAGATACGCAGTATTTT. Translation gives CASREREGTDTQYF.

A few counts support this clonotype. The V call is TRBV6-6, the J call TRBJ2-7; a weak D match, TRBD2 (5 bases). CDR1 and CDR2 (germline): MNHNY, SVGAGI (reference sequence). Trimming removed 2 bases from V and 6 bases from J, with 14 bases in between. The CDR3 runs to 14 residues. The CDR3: CASSYGRGATEQYF. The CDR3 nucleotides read TGTGCCAGCAGTTACGGTCGGGGAGCGACCGAGCAGTACTTC.

The CDR3 bases are TGCGCCAGCAGTGAGCGAGGACTAGCGTATGCCTACGAGCAGTACTTC. Its protein is CASSERGLAYAYEQYF. This sequence joins TRBV10-1 and TRBJ2-7; the match to TRBD2 covers 9 bases. This CDR3 is 16 amino acids long. CDR1 is WNHNN and CDR2 is SYGVQD in the germline V gene (reference sequence). The V and J ends lost 2 bases and 2 bases, in that order; junction bases with no gene match: 7.

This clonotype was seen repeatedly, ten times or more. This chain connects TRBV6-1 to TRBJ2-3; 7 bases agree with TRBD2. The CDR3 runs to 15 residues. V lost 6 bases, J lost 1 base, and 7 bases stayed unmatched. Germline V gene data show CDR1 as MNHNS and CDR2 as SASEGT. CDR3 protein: CASSAGVWGTDTQYF. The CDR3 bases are TGTGCCAGCAGCGCGGGGGTGTGGGGCACAGATACGCAGTATTTT.

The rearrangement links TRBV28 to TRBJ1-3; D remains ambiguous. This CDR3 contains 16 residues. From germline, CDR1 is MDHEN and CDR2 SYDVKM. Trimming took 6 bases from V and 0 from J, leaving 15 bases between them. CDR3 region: CASSPHDGGSGNTIYF. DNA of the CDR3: TGTGCCAGCAGCCCTCACGACGGTGGCTCTGGAAACACCATATATTTT.

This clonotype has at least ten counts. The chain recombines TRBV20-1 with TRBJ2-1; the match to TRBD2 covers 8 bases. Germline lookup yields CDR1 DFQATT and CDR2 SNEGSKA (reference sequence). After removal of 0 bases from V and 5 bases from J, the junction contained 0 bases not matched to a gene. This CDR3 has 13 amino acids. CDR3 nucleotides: TGCAGTGCTAGAGAGACTAGCGACAATGAGCAGTTCTTC. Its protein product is CSARETSDNEQFF.

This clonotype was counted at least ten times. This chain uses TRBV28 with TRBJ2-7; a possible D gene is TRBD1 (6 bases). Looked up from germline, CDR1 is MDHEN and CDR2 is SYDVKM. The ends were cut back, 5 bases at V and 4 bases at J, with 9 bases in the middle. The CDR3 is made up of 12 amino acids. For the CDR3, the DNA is TGTGCCAGCAGTCCCCAGGGGTACGAGCAGTACTTC. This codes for CASSPQGYEQYF.

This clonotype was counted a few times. CDR3 loop: CASSTRKGGTYEQYF. CDR3 coding DNA: TGTGCCAGCAGCACTAGAAAGGGGGGAACCTACGAGCAGTACTTC. The rearrangement uses TRBV14 and TRBJ2-7; D is perhaps TRBD1 or TRBD2 (6 bases each). V was trimmed by 5 bases and J by 2 bases, leaving 16 bases between them. The CDR3 runs 15 residues. Looked up from germline, CDR1 is SGHDN and CDR2 is FVKESK.

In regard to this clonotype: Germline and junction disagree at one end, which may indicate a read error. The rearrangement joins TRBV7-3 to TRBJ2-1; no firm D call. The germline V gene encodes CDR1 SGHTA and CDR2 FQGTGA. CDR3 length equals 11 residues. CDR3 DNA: TGTGCCCGCAGCCGAACGAATGAGCAGTTCTTC. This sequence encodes CARSRTNEQFF.

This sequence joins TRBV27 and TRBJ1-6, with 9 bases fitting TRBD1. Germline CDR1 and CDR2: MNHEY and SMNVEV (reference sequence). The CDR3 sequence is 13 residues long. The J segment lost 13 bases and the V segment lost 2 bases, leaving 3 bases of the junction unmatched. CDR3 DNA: TGTGCCAGCAGTTTAGGGACAGGGACCCCCCTCCACTTT. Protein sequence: CASSLGTGTPLHF.